This passage covers 6 T cell receptor beta chains from one sample sequenced in a study of blood T cell repertoires in COVID-19. Only in-frame clones appear in the TCRdb table, and some are missing; sequencing was by immunoSEQ multiplex PCR. Of 250,000 to 350,000 clones detected, approximately 90% appear once; the ten largest clones hold approximately 6%. What was sequenced was peripheral blood. The receptor set was obtained from a woman between 45 and 65 years old with COVID-19, enrolled during active disease.

This clone was picked up one time. The chain is built from TRBV12-3 or TRBV12-4 and TRBJ2-5; 7 bases map to TRBD1. This CDR3 has 13 residues. V trimming: 2 bases; J trimming: 9 bases; junction bases outside the gene matches: 6. CDR3 nucleotides: TGTGCCAGCAGTTTAAAGGGGGACAGTTCCCAGTACTTC. Translated, it gives CASSLKGDSSQYF.

The chain uses TRBV6-4 and TRBJ2-1, with a weak D call TRBD2 (5 bases). CDR1 is MRHNA, CDR2 SNTAGT, per germline. This CDR3 is built from 13 residues. Trimming pared 3 bases from V and 15 bases from J, leaving 18 bases between. The CDR3 DNA sequence: TGTGCCAGCAGTGAGGCTAGCCGTAGTCCTTGGTTCTTC. This sequence encodes CASSEASRSPWFF.

A single count supports this clone. The chain links TRBV3-1 (or the pseudogene TRBV3-2) to TRBJ2-7; D perhaps matches TRBD2 (6 bases). V was cut by 7 bases and J by 0 bases, with 16 bases left in between. The CDR3 loop spans 15 amino acids. In germline, CDR1 is LGHDT, CDR2 YNNKEL (reference sequence). The CDR3 region is CASTFGLALSYEQYF. CDR3 coding DNA: TGTGCCAGCACCTTTGGGCTAGCGCTCTCCTACGAGCAGTACTTC.

V and J are TRBV7-9 and TRBJ2-3, with 7 bases aligning to TRBD2. The CDR3 contains 12 residues. Trimming at V came to 8 bases and at J to 7 bases, leaving 6 bases not matched to a gene. Germline CDR1 is SEHNR and CDR2 is FQNEAQ (reference sequence). CDR3 in amino acids: CASGASGYTQYF. In DNA form, the CDR3 reads TGTGCCAGCGGGGCTAGCGGTTATACGCAGTATTTT.

The chain is built from TRBV7-9 and TRBJ1-1; D perhaps matches TRBD1 (6 bases). Looked up from germline, CDR1 is SEHNR and CDR2 is FQNEAQ (reference sequence). The V end lost 2 bases, the J end lost 2 bases, and 15 bases lay between the germline ends. This CDR3 region has 16 residues. In DNA, the CDR3 is TGTGCCAGCAGCTTATTAAAGGCAGGGGAAAACACTGAAGCTTTCTTT. This gives the protein CASSLLKAGENTEAFF. Complete variable domain (other parts from reference TRBV7-9 and TRBJ1-1): DTGVSQNPRHKITKRGQNVTFRCDPISEHNRLYWYRQTLGQGPEFLTYFQNEAQLEKSRLLSDRFSAERPKGSFSTLEIQRTEQGDSAMYLCASSLLKAGENTEAFFGQGTRLTVV.

The J gene is TRBJ2-1, the V gene TRBV6-1, with D unresolved. This CDR3 is built from 16 residues. The germline V and J ends were trimmed by 4 bases and 5 bases, with 18 bases remaining between them. In germline, CDR1 is MNHNS, CDR2 SASEGT. The CDR3 nucleotides read TGTGCCAGCAGTGCCCCCTTAACTCTAGGTCACAATGAGCAGTTCTTC. Amino acid sequence: CASSAPLTLGHNEQFF.